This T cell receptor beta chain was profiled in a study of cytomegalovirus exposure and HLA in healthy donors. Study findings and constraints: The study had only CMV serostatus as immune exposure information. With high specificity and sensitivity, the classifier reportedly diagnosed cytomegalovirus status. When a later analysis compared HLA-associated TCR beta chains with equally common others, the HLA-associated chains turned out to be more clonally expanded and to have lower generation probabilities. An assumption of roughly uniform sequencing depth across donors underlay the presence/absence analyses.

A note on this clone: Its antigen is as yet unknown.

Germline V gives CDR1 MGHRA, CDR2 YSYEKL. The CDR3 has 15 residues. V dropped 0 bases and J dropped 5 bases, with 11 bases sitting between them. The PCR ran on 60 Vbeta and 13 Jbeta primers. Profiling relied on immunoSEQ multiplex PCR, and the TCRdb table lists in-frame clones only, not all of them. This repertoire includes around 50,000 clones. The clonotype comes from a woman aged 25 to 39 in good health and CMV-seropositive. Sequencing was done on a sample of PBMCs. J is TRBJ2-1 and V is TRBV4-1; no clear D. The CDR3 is CASSQDITLDNEQFF. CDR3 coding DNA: TGCGCCAGCAGCCAAGATATAACTCTTGACAATGAGCAGTTCTTC.